A selection of T cell receptor beta chains follows, all from one sample in a study of preoperative IRX-2 immunotherapy in early breast cancer. Some clones are missing from TCRdb's copy, which holds only in-frame ones; the method was immunoSEQ multiplex PCR. The table shows approximately 13,000 clones, with approximately 91% occurring only once. This sample was taken from a patient treated with IRX-2 immunotherapy. Receptors originate from a human donor with breast cancer. Each CDR3 is given with its conserved first and last residue. The D gene is left open where the match is weak. Clone size, where shown, is once, few, many, or a class for clones that have expanded.

clone size: NA; J gene: TRBJ2-4; V gene: TRBV4-1; D gene: TRBD2; CDR3 protein: CASSQGPAGVNIQYF; CDR3 DNA: TGCGCCAGCAGCCAAGGCCCAGCGGGGGTAAACATTCAGTACTTC
clone size: NA; J gene: TRBJ2-3; V gene: TRBV6-1; D gene: NA; CDR3 protein: CASSARDYTDTQYF; CDR3 DNA: TGTGCCAGCAGCGCCCGTGACTACACAGATACGCAGTATTTT
clone size: NA; J gene: TRBJ2-7; V gene: TRBV7-2; D gene: NA; CDR3 protein: CASSLRGGLRGRYEQYF; CDR3 DNA: TGTGCCAGCAGCCTTAGGGGGGGTTTACGGGGACGTTACGAGCAGTACTTC
clone size: NA; J gene: TRBJ1-2; V gene: TRBV7-2; D gene: TRBD1; CDR3 protein: CASSLDTGGDYGYTF; CDR3 DNA: TGTGCCAGCAGCTTAGATACAGGGGGGGACTATGGCTACACCTTC
clone size: once; J gene: TRBJ1-6; V gene: TRBV6-6; D gene: TRBD1; CDR3 protein: CASSPRTGGNSPLHF; CDR3 DNA: TGTGCCAGCAGTCCCAGGACAGGGGGAAATTCACCCCTCCACTTT
clone size: NA; J gene: TRBJ1-5; V gene: TRBV7-9; D gene: TRBD1; CDR3 protein: CASSPGGQPQHF; CDR3 DNA: TGTGCCAGCAGCCCAGGGGGACAGCCCCAGCATTTT
clone size: NA; J gene: TRBJ1-1; V gene: TRBV27; D gene: NA; CDR3 protein: CASSFSSGNTEAFF; CDR3 DNA: TGTGCCAGCAGTTTTAGTTCGGGGAACACTGAAGCTTTCTTT
clone size: NA; J gene: TRBJ1-1; V gene: TRBV10-2; D gene: NA; CDR3 protein: CASTGFRVNTEAFF; CDR3 DNA: TGCGCCAGCACAGGGTTTCGGGTAAACACTGAAGCTTTCTTT
clone size: NA; J gene: TRBJ1-2; V gene: TRBV5-1; D gene: NA; CDR3 protein: CASSLGGYGYTF; CDR3 DNA: TGCGCCAGCAGCTTGGGAGGTTATGGCTACACCTTC
clone size: NA; J gene: TRBJ2-3; V gene: TRBV15; D gene: NA; CDR3 protein: CATSREGRSTDTQYF; CDR3 DNA: TGTGCCACCAGCAGAGAGGGGCGCAGCACAGATACGCAGTATTTT
clone size: NA; J gene: TRBJ1-2; V gene: TRBV27; D gene: TRBD1; CDR3 protein: CASRREQGPGYTF; CDR3 DNA: TGTGCCAGCAGGAGAGAACAGGGGCCTGGCTACACCTTC
clone size: NA; J gene: TRBJ1-3; V gene: TRBV4-2; D gene: TRBD1; CDR3 protein: CASSLDRDSGNTIYF; CDR3 DNA: TGTGCCAGCAGCCTAGACAGGGACTCTGGAAACACCATATATTTT
clone size: NA; J gene: TRBJ1-2; V gene: TRBV6-1; D gene: NA; CDR3 protein: CASTEIGYGYTF; CDR3 DNA: TGTGCCAGTACTGAGATCGGCTATGGCTACACCTTC
clone size: NA; J gene: TRBJ2-4; V gene: TRBV11-3; D gene: TRBD1; CDR3 protein: CASIADRAKNIQYF; CDR3 DNA: TGTGCCAGCATCGCGGACAGGGCCAAAAACATTCAGTACTTC
clone size: NA; J gene: TRBJ1-4; V gene: TRBV19; D gene: NA; CDR3 protein: CASSIFTAATNEKLFF; CDR3 DNA: TGTGCCAGTAGTATTTTTACGGCAGCAACTAATGAAAAACTGTTTTTT
clone size: NA; J gene: TRBJ1-2; V gene: TRBV2; D gene: TRBD1; CDR3 protein: CASSITGTGDYGYTF; CDR3 DNA: TGTGCCAGCAGTATAACCGGGACAGGGGACTATGGCTACACCTTC
clone size: NA; J gene: TRBJ2-1; V gene: TRBV27; D gene: TRBD2; CDR3 protein: CASTGLAAINEQFF; CDR3 DNA: TGTGCCAGCACCGGACTAGCGGCGATCAATGAGCAGTTCTTC
clone size: medium-sized; J gene: TRBJ1-1; V gene: TRBV27; D gene: NA; CDR3 protein: CASSLSGWTEAFF; CDR3 DNA: TGTGCCAGCAGTTTGTCAGGGTGGACTGAAGCTTTCTTT
clone size: NA; J gene: TRBJ1-1; V gene: TRBV6-6; D gene: TRBD1; CDR3 protein: CASREDRGASEAFF; CDR3 DNA: TGTGCCAGCAGGGAAGACAGGGGGGCTTCTGAAGCTTTCTTT
clone size: NA; J gene: TRBJ2-7; V gene: TRBV5-1; D gene: TRBD1; CDR3 protein: CASSLTIDRVGEQYF; CDR3 DNA: TGCGCCAGCAGCTTGACCATTGACAGGGTAGGCGAGCAGTACTTC
clone size: NA; J gene: TRBJ1-4; V gene: TRBV5-1; D gene: NA; CDR3 protein: CASSLAGAQPEKLFF; CDR3 DNA: TGCGCCAGCAGCTTGGCGGGGGCCCAGCCCGAAAAACTGTTTTTT
clone size: NA; J gene: TRBJ2-1; V gene: TRBV5-1; D gene: TRBD2; CDR3 protein: CASSLVYGGASEQFF; CDR3 DNA: TGCGCCAGCAGCTTGGTATACGGGGGGGCTTCTGAGCAGTTCTTC
clone size: NA; J gene: TRBJ1-1; V gene: TRBV5-1; D gene: TRBD1; CDR3 protein: CASSLYGQGEVTEAFF; CDR3 DNA: TGCGCCAGCAGCTTGTACGGACAGGGAGAGGTCACTGAAGCTTTCTTT
clone size: NA; J gene: TRBJ2-2; V gene: TRBV2; D gene: TRBD2; CDR3 protein: CASSDAAGGHGELFF; CDR3 DNA: TGTGCCAGCAGTGACGCAGCGGGGGGTCACGGGGAGCTGTTTTTT
clone size: NA; J gene: TRBJ1-1; V gene: TRBV5-4; D gene: TRBD1; CDR3 protein: CASSLQGARLTEAFF; CDR3 DNA: TGTGCCAGCAGCTTGCAGGGGGCCCGTCTCACTGAAGCTTTCTTT
clone size: NA; J gene: TRBJ1-3; V gene: TRBV19; D gene: NA; CDR3 protein: CATRGGSRAGNTIYF; CDR3 DNA: TGTGCCACGAGGGGAGGTTCCCGGGCTGGAAACACCATATATTTT
clone size: NA; J gene: TRBJ2-5; V gene: TRBV19; D gene: NA; CDR3 protein: CASSIWGDLETQYF; CDR3 DNA: TGTGCCAGTAGTATCTGGGGGGATTTAGAGACCCAGTACTTC
clone size: NA; J gene: TRBJ1-6; V gene: TRBV6-6; D gene: NA; CDR3 protein: CASSGRQSTKNSPLHF; CDR3 DNA: TGTGCCAGCAGTGGCCGACAGTCAACTAAGAATTCACCCCTCCACTTT
clone size: NA; J gene: TRBJ2-5; V gene: TRBV5-4; D gene: NA; CDR3 protein: CASSSLTGRETQYF; CDR3 DNA: TGTGCCAGCAGCTCATTGACAGGGAGGGAGACCCAGTACTTC
clone size: NA; J gene: TRBJ1-3; V gene: TRBV19; D gene: NA; CDR3 protein: CASSMVELHSGNTIYF; CDR3 DNA: TGTGCCAGTAGTATGGTCGAACTTCACTCTGGAAACACCATATATTTT
clone size: NA; J gene: TRBJ2-5; V gene: TRBV29-1; D gene: TRBD1; CDR3 protein: CSVGTGGGVETQYF; CDR3 DNA: TGCAGCGTTGGGACAGGGGGCGGCGTGGAGACCCAGTACTTC
clone size: NA; J gene: TRBJ1-4; V gene: TRBV4-2; D gene: NA; CDR3 protein: CASSQGGLGERFREKLFF; CDR3 DNA: TGTGCCAGCAGCCAAGGAGGTTTAGGAGAGCGGTTCAGGGAAAAACTGTTTTTT
clone size: NA; J gene: TRBJ1-3; V gene: TRBV28; D gene: NA; CDR3 protein: CASTGTLSGNTIYF; CDR3 DNA: TGTGCCAGCACCGGGACCTTATCTGGAAACACCATATATTTT
clone size: NA; J gene: TRBJ2-1; V gene: TRBV7-9; D gene: NA; CDR3 protein: CASSLAGGGNEQFF; CDR3 DNA: TGTGCCAGCAGCTTAGCCGGAGGGGGCAATGAGCAGTTCTTC
clone size: NA; J gene: TRBJ1-3; V gene: TRBV14; D gene: NA; CDR3 protein: CASSQEVSGNTIYF; CDR3 DNA: TGTGCCAGCAGCCAAGAGGTGTCTGGAAACACCATATATTTT
clone size: NA; J gene: TRBJ2-3; V gene: TRBV27; D gene: TRBD1; CDR3 protein: CASTTGGYGTDTQYF; CDR3 DNA: TGTGCCAGCACAACAGGGGGGTATGGCACAGATACGCAGTATTTT
clone size: NA; J gene: TRBJ2-5; V gene: TRBV19; D gene: NA; CDR3 protein: CASGSGQTQYF; CDR3 DNA: TGTGCCAGTGGCTCGGGGCAGACCCAGTACTTC
clone size: NA; J gene: TRBJ2-3; V gene: TRBV9; D gene: NA; CDR3 protein: CASSVGLWDTQYF; CDR3 DNA: TGTGCCAGCAGCGTAGGGCTCTGGGATACGCAGTATTTT
clone size: NA; J gene: TRBJ2-1; V gene: TRBV6-6; D gene: TRBD2; CDR3 protein: CASSYSRGAGGEQFF; CDR3 DNA: TGTGCCAGCAGTTACTCGCGGGGGGCCGGGGGTGAGCAGTTCTTC
clone size: NA; J gene: TRBJ1-1; V gene: TRBV5-1; D gene: TRBD1; CDR3 protein: CASSWTGQGINTEAFF; CDR3 DNA: TGCGCCAGCAGCTGGACCGGACAGGGTATAAACACTGAAGCTTTCTTT